What follows is one T cell receptor (beta chain) and its context. Antigen: not known. The PCR contained 60 Vbeta and 13 Jbeta primers. The data were produced by immunoSEQ multiplex PCR, yet TCRdb's version contains in-frame clones alone and is incomplete. The sample contains approximately 100,000 clones, approximately 80% of which appear only once. The entry originates in a study of cytomegalovirus exposure and HLA in healthy donors. In the study overall: An analysis done earlier identified 90 million to 120 million unique TCR beta sequences from roughly 190 million T cells.

The CDR3 extends over 20 amino acids. With 1 base removed from V and 0 bases from J, the gap between germline ends came to 19 bases. Germline V lookup: CDR1 SGHVS, CDR2 FNYEAQ. General study findings and limits: In vitro data verified a few CMV-associated chains as specific for CMV antigens. There were some public TCRs occurring in many donors, but most TCR sequences were rare.

The chain couples TRBV7-6 to TRBJ2-6; maybe TRBD1 (5 bases). The clonotype was recovered from a man between 18 and 35 years old in good health and CMV-seronegative. What was sequenced was PBMCs. The DNA of the CDR3 is TGTGCCAGCAGCTTAGGAGGTAGGGCAGGGAAACACTCTGGGGCCAACGTCCTGACTTTC. Protein: CASSLGGRAGKHSGANVLTF. Based on the CDR3 plus reference TRBV7-6 and TRBJ2-6, the full variable domain is GAGVSQSPRYKVTKRGQDVALRCDPISGHVSLYWYRQALGQGPEFLTYFNYEAQQDKSGLPNDRFSAERPEGSISTLTIQRTEQRDSAMYRCASSLGGRAGKHSGANVLTFGAGSRLTVL.